Listed below are T cell receptor beta chains from one sample, sequenced in a study of T cell repertoires in breast cancer. TCRdb reprocessed the emulsion pairing reads with MiXCR, giving one entry per CDR3 protein. The sample gives roughly 39,000 distinct CDR3 sequences, over 40% of which show up once; less than 80% is in the top ten. Sequencing input: CD8+ T cells. The receptors derive from a pool of human donors with breast cancer or a healthy control (not recorded which). Both conserved end residues are trimmed from each CDR3. Not all rows give a size; the values are once, few, many and, for expanded clones, a class.

J | length | V | size | CDR3
TRBJ1-2 | 11 | TRBV13 | NA | ASSPRGPNGYT
TRBJ1-5 | 11 | TRBV18 | few | ASSPQGNQPQH
TRBJ1-1 | 12 | TRBV7-9 | few | ASSLEGLYSEAF
TRBJ1-1 | 12 | TRBV20-1 | NA | SANKGGWVTEAF
TRBJ2-1 | 13 | TRBV24-1 | NA | ATSRDGSSYNEQF
TRBJ1-1 | 9 | TRBV20-1 | NA | SARDDLEAF
TRBJ1-1 | 12 | TRBV18 | NA | ASSPQSSNTEAF
TRBJ2-7 | 12 | TRBV6-1 | NA | ASRVPRAPYEQY
TRBJ1-4 | 14 | TRBV15 | few | ATSRDLGSTNEKLF
TRBJ2-1 | 12 | TRBV2 | few | ASTKGDTVHEQF
TRBJ1-1 | 11 | TRBV27 | many | ASRRQVGAEAF
TRBJ1-2 | 12 | TRBV28 | NA | ASWDRANFNGYT
TRBJ1-3 | 13 | TRBV20-1 | NA | SASSPGFPGNTIY
TRBJ2-5 | 13 | TRBV7-2 | few | ASSSPFHNQETQY
TRBJ1-2 | 13 | TRBV6-1 | NA | ASSVPRGQSYGYT
TRBJ1-1 | 12 | TRBV25-1 | many | ASSERTGNTEAF
TRBJ2-3 | 11 | TRBV27 | NA | ASNIGTARTQY
TRBJ2-1 | 12 | TRBV14 | NA | ASSQAGLGDEQF
TRBJ1-2 | 12 | TRBV5-1 | NA | ASSSDVDHYGYT
TRBJ2-5 | 13 | TRBV2 | NA | ASSPGTSGGETQY
TRBJ1-5 | 10 | TRBV7-9 | NA | ASSLGDQPQH
TRBJ1-2 | 12 | TRBV25-1 | few | ASSETGGYYGYT
TRBJ2-5 | 10 | TRBV2 | NA | ASSARRETQY
TRBJ2-5 | 12 | TRBV18 | NA | ASSPQGTGETQY
TRBJ2-5 | 13 | TRBV7-9 | NA | ASSPEFQYQETQY
TRBJ2-7 | 11 | TRBV27 | few | ASSPRLLSEQY
TRBJ2-1 | 13 | TRBV5-1 | few | ASSSTGGTYNEQF
TRBJ2-6 | 11 | TRBV12-3/TRBV12-4 | NA | ASSSAGANVLT
TRBJ2-1 | 13 | TRBV29-1 | NA | SVEEAAGLGNEQF
TRBJ1-1 | 13 | TRBV4-1 | NA | ASSDYLRANTEAF
TRBJ1-5 | 11 | TRBV19 | few | ASSGLGNQPQH
TRBJ2-7 | 12 | TRBV19 | NA | ASSRDRALDEQY
TRBJ2-1 | 13 | TRBV4-2 | NA | ASSQGRDSYNEQF
TRBJ1-1 | 9 | TRBV7-2 | many | ASSLHTEAF
TRBJ1-1 | 13 | TRBV3-1 | few | ASILTSGSTTEAF
TRBJ2-7 | 12 | TRBV3-1 | few | ASSPNSGYYEQY
TRBJ2-7 | 19 | TRBV7-2 | NA | ASSLGLTTVPGRVPTYEQY
TRBJ2-7 | 13 | TRBV2 | NA | ASSDLARHPGEQY
TRBJ1-1 | 11 | TRBV7-2 | NA | ASSLGSNTEAF
TRBJ2-7 | 12 | TRBV12-3/TRBV12-4 | once | ASSLGQGYYEQY
TRBJ1-2 | 12 | TRBV4-2 | NA | ASSPPGGFSGYT
TRBJ1-2 | 11 | TRBV9 | NA | ASSAPGFVGYT